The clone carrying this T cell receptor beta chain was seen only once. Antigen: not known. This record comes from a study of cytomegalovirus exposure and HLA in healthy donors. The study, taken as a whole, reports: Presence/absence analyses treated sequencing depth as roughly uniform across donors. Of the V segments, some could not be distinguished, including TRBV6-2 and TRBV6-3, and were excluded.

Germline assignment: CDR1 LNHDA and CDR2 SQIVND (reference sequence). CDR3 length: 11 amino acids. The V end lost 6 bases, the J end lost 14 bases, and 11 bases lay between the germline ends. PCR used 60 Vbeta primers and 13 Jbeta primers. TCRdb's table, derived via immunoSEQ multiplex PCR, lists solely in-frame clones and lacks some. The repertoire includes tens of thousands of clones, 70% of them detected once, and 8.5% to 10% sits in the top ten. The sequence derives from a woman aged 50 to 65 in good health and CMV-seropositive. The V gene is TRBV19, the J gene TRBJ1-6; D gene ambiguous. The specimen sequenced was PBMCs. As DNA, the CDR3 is TGTGCCAGTAGCTCCACAGAAACCCTCCACTTT. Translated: CASSSTETLHF.